Presented here are 10 T cell receptor beta chains from one specimen sequenced in a study of shared clonotypes between healthy human individuals (TCRdb year 2020). Library preparation was by the immunoSEQ multiplex PCR assay. TCRdb took over this immuneACCESS table, retaining in-frame rearrangements with V and J assigned. Such tables are incomplete; in checked studies, under half of the missing clones stem from an unresolved V gene, and the remainder is unexplained. This sample comprises roughly 2,000,000 clones, 93% of them detected only once. Around 1.7% of the sample belongs to the ten largest clones. For the CD8 naive samples, CD45RO-negative cells were positively selected for CCR7, yielding a CD45RA+CCR7+ population from which TemRA cells were excluded. The sample consisted of naive CD8+ T cells from PBMCs. What the cell subset or site label conveys for this sample: CD45RA+CCR7+. These receptors were taken from a man aged 18 to 30 in good health. Some clones in this sample may be carry-over from other donors' samples.

V gene TRBV7-8 combines with J gene TRBJ2-7, with TRBD2 as a possible D gene (6 bases). This CDR3 has 15 residues. Germline CDR1 is SGHVS and CDR2 is FQNEAQ. V lost 1 base to trimming and J lost 2 bases, with 12 bases between them. The CDR3 loop is CASSLDSGLTYEQYF. CDR3 nucleotide sequence: TGTGCCAGCAGCTTAGATAGCGGACTAACCTACGAGCAGTACTTC.

The rearrangement uses TRBV7-6 and TRBJ2-7, with D perhaps given as TRBD1 or TRBD2 (5 bases each). Germline CDR1 and CDR2: SGHVS and FNYEAQ. V was clipped by 4 bases and J by 3 bases, with 25 bases between them. The CDR3 is made up of 18 amino acids. The CDR3 DNA reads TGTGCCAGCAGCTGGGGCAGGGCGGATGCCGGGGTGAGCTACGAGCAGTACTTC. Its protein product is CASSWGRADAGVSYEQYF.

V and J are TRBV5-4 and TRBJ1-1; perhaps TRBD1 as D (5 bases). The CDR3 has 14 amino acids. Germline values: CDR1 SGHNT, CDR2 YYREEE (reference sequence). Deletions cut 0 bases from V and 2 bases from J, with 8 bases between. The CDR3 loop is CASSLGRENTEAFF. CDR3 coding DNA: TGTGCCAGCAGCTTGGGCAGGGAAAACACTGAAGCTTTCTTT.

This clone was seen just once. The chain has TRBV5-1 and TRBJ2-2, with D perhaps TRBD2 (6 bases). CDR3 length: 14 residues. Germline V lookup: CDR1 SGHRS, CDR2 YFSETQ. The V end lost 5 bases, the J end lost 6 bases, and 14 bases lay between the germline ends. As DNA, the CDR3 is TGCGCCAGCAGGGCCGGGAGCGGTGCCGGGGAGCTGTTTTTT. This gives the protein CASRAGSGAGELFF.

The chain couples TRBV4-3 to TRBJ1-2; D is uncertain. This CDR3 contains 20 residues. The V end lost 0 bases, the J end lost 4 bases, and 27 bases lay between the germline ends. CDR1 is LGHNA, CDR2 YSLEER, per germline. The CDR3 DNA reads as TGCGCCAGCAGCCAAGATGGTGGATATCAGTTAGGTACGTCGCCCTATGGCTACACCTTC. As protein: CASSQDGGYQLGTSPYGYTF.

The chain is built from TRBV4-1 and TRBJ2-1; weak D call: TRBD2 (5 bases). CDR3 size: 16 residues. Germline V CDR1 and CDR2: MGHRA, YSYEKL. Between the trimmed V and J ends, which lost 4 bases and 4 bases, there was a span of 17 bases. The CDR3 DNA follows: TGCGCCAGCAGCCTCAGCGGATCTTACTTATACAATGAGCAGTTCTTC. Translation gives CASSLSGSYLYNEQFF.

This chain connects TRBV27 to TRBJ2-1; TRBD2 agrees at 10 bases. J gave up 10 bases and V 1 base, and 7 bases lay outside the gene matches. The CDR3 is 15 amino acids. Germline CDR1 reads MNHEY; CDR2 reads SMNVEV (reference sequence). CDR3 sequence: CASSLLASGGSEQFF. The CDR3 nucleotides read TGTGCCAGCAGTTTATTGGCTAGCGGGGGCTCGGAGCAGTTCTTC.

The chain employs TRBV5-1 and TRBJ2-5; 9 bases align to TRBD1. This CDR3 region has 15 residues. V lost 4 bases, J lost 2 bases, and 6 bases stayed unmatched. The germline V gene has CDR1 SGHRS and CDR2 YFSETQ. The DNA for the CDR3 is TGCGCCAGCAGCATGGGACAGGGCCTTCAAGAGACCCAGTACTTC. The encoded protein is CASSMGQGLQETQYF.

This chain links TRBV4-2 with TRBJ1-5; D gene ambiguous. This CDR3 has 13 amino acids. Germline CDR1 reads LGHNA; CDR2 reads YNFKEQ. V gave up 0 bases and J gave up 6 bases, with 6 bases separating them. CDR3 bases: TGTGCCAGCAGCCAAGAGGTAGGTCAGCCCCAGCATTTT. It translates to CASSQEVGQPQHF.

The genes are TRBV27 and TRBJ1-5; D is perhaps TRBD1 (5 bases). The germline gives CDR1 MNHEY, CDR2 SMNVEV (reference sequence). The CDR3 contains 15 residues. Trimming stripped 6 bases from V and 4 bases from J, with 16 bases between. The CDR3 DNA reads as TGTGCCAGCAGCCCTCATGAGGGGACTAATCAGCCCCAGCATTTT. It codes for CASSPHEGTNQPQHF.